This is a list of T cell receptor beta chains from one sample in a study of shared clonotypes between healthy human individuals. Here immunoSEQ multiplex PCR was the method, and the copy in TCRdb shows in-frame clones only, minus some. The sample carries roughly 400,000 clones, 95% to 97% recorded once. Sequenced input: memory CD8+ T cells sorted from blood. These TCRs come from a man under 40 in good health. Both conserved end residues are part of each CDR3. Each record gives: V gene, J gene, D gene, CDR3 protein. D genes are given only for firm matches.

TRBV28,TRBJ1-5,.,CASGMGQKGSQPQHF
TRBV4-2,TRBJ2-2,TRBD2,CASSQDQAGGPNTGELFF
TRBV28,TRBJ2-7,.,CASSLRGYEQYF
TRBV7-7,TRBJ2-1,TRBD2,CASSLMPGRAGFEQFF
TRBV13,TRBJ2-5,.,CASSIVRAQETQYF
TRBV11-3,TRBJ2-3,TRBD2,CASSLGLAGGGSGTQYF
TRBV5-1,TRBJ1-4,TRBD1,CASSAGTGQYVEEKLFF
TRBV4-1,TRBJ2-7,TRBD1,CASSPHLGQGGYEQYF
TRBV11-2,TRBJ2-4,.,CASSSGTPDIQYF
TRBV28,TRBJ2-3,TRBD1,CASSPGTGEGFTDTQYF